This T cell receptor beta chain was identified during a study of blood T cell repertoires in COVID-19. Study context: T cells, B-cell-depleted T cells, or PBMCs provided the cDNA or gDNA that served as material.

The study assigned cohorts using participant-reported clinical history. CDR3 length: 15 residues. CDR1 is KGHDR and CDR2 is SFDVKD in the germline V gene. The V end lost 5 bases, the J end lost 2 bases, and 14 bases lay between the germline ends. Sequenced by immunoSEQ multiplex PCR; TCRdb stores in-frame clones only, minus some. The sample consists of fewer than 250,000 clones, approximately 86% of them appearing once. The TCR was taken from a woman aged 35 to 49 in a cohort exposed to, infected with or recovered from COVID-19 (not recorded which). Sequencing was carried out using PBMCs or T cells enriched from blood (not recorded which). The chain links TRBV24-1 to TRBJ2-5; a possible D gene is TRBD1 (6 bases). The CDR3, as DNA: TGTGCCACCAGTGCTGGACAGCCTTTTCAAGAGACCCAGTACTTC. The encoded protein is CATSAGQPFQETQYF.